Listed here are 13 T cell receptor beta chains from one sample, sequenced in a study of blood T cells in healthy people across ages (dated by TCRdb to 2013 to 2016). Library method: 5' RACE. Sequenced on an Illumina HiSeq 2500. A second PCR of roughly 7 to 11 cycles was performed with a sample-barcoded 5' primer and a J-beta primer mix. TCRdb took the public reads, trimmed them with fastp at Q25, ran MiXCR for clone calling and kept in-frame beta chains. For every CDR3 protein sequence, its rows merge into one entry that carries the most common genes and DNA. The sample contains some 1,000,000 distinct CDR3 sequences, approximately 25% of them found a single time. The top ten clones comprise approximately 0.71% of the sample. These sequences were also reported in another study, on T cells of mothers and their children.

The sequencing sample was made of blood. These receptors all stem from a girl aged 2-9 years in good health.

This clonotype was counted only a few times. This chain links TRBV7-2 with TRBJ2-5; TRBD2 aligns across 14 bases. The tail of the sequence fits TRBJ2-1 better, so the J call may be wrong. Germline lookup yields CDR1 SGHTA and CDR2 FQGNSA. This CDR3 contains 16 residues. The CDR3 DNA is TGTGCCAGCAGCCTAGGACTAGCGGGAGGCCATGATGAGCAGTTCTTC. It specifies CASSLGLAGGHDEQFF.

The V call is TRBV7-9, the J call TRBJ2-3; D tentatively reads TRBD1 or TRBD2 (6 bases each). CDR1 is SEHNR and CDR2 is FQNEAQ in the germline V gene (reference sequence). V lost 4 bases and J lost 3, with 20 bases in between. This CDR3 has 17 amino acids. The CDR3 DNA reads TGTGCCAGCAGCTCCAAAGGGGGGAGTGAAGTTACAGATACGCAGTATTTT. Its translation: CASSSKGGSEVTDTQYF.

CDR3 DNA sequence: TGCGCCAGCAGCCAGCCGGGACAAGGGTTATATGGCTACACCTTC. Encoded protein: CASSQPGQGLYGYTF. The V gene is TRBV4-1, the J gene TRBJ1-2, with TRBD1 as a possible D gene (6 bases). This CDR3 region has 15 residues. The germline V gene has CDR1 MGHRA and CDR2 YSYEKL. The V gene lost 3 bases and the J gene lost 5 bases, with 16 bases spanning the gap.

V gene TRBV28 combines with J gene TRBJ2-7, with D possibly called TRBD1 or TRBD2 (5 bases each). This CDR3 is built from 15 residues. Per germline, CDR1 MDHEN and CDR2 SYDVKM. Trimming cost V 8 bases and J 0 bases, with 17 bases left between them. CDR3 amino acids: CASPPRTGPSYEQYF. The CDR3 nucleotides are TGTGCCAGCCCACCCAGGACGGGACCCTCCTACGAGCAGTACTTC.

The CDR3 reads CASSLLDRASHYGYTF. CDR3 sequence (DNA): TGTGCCAGCAGCCTCCTGGACAGGGCAAGTCACTATGGCTACACCTTC. V and J are TRBV3-1 and TRBJ1-2; 8 positions match TRBD1. Trimming removed 4 bases from V and 3 bases from J; junction bases left unmatched: 10. Germline V gives CDR1 LGHDT, CDR2 YNNKEL (reference sequence). The CDR3 is made up of 16 amino acids.

J is TRBJ2-7 and V is TRBV7-9, with D tentatively TRBD1 or TRBD2 (6 bases each). The germline V gene has CDR1 SEHNR and CDR2 FQNEAQ (reference sequence). V dropped 1 base and J dropped 3 bases, with 16 bases sitting between them. CDR3 size: 16 residues. CDR3: CASSLEGGREDYEQYF. CDR3 nucleotide sequence: TGTGCCAGCAGCTTAGAGGGGGGCAGGGAGGACTACGAGCAGTACTTC.

CDR3 bases: TGCAGCGTTGAAGATCGGGGGAGTTGGACAGATACGCAGTATTTT. It codes for CSVEDRGSWTDTQYF. This chain joins TRBV29-1 and TRBJ2-3; D possibly corresponds to TRBD2 (6 bases). This CDR3 has 15 amino acids. CDR1 SQVTM and CDR2 ANQGSEA come from the germline V gene. V was pared by 0 bases and J by 3 bases, with 13 bases between.

This clonotype occurred a few times. Written as DNA, the CDR3 is TGTGCCAGTAGTATTGGAGAGAATGAGCAGTTCTTC. Translating gives CASSIGENEQFF. The chain recombines TRBV19 with TRBJ2-1; D is undetermined. Trimming pared 3 bases from V and 7 bases from J, leaving 7 bases between. Germline CDR1 reads LNHDA; CDR2 reads SQIVND (reference sequence). This CDR3 is built from 12 residues.

This clonotype appeared a few times. The chain carries TRBV7-9 and TRBJ2-3; D is undetermined. The CDR3 spans 16 residues. Trimming cost V 5 bases and J 3 bases, with 18 bases left between them. Germline V CDR1 and CDR2: SEHNR, FQNEAQ (reference sequence). DNA of the CDR3: TGTGCCAGCAGCCCCCTCGAGGCTCGGATAACAGATACGCAGTATTTT. Its translation is CASSPLEARITDTQYF. Variable domain in full (rest from reference TRBV7-9 and TRBJ2-3): DTGVSQNPRHKITKRGQNVTFRCDPISEHNRLYWYRQTLGQGPEFLTYFQNEAQLEKSRLLSDRFSAERPKGSFSTLEIQRTEQGDSAMYLCASSPLEARITDTQYFGPGTRLTVL.

This clonotype has just a few counts. The chain has TRBV20-1 and TRBJ2-7; D possibly matches TRBD1 or TRBD2 (7 bases each). There are 15 residues in the CDR3. V dropped 4 bases and J dropped 0 bases, with 16 bases sitting between them. Germline CDR1 DFQATT, CDR2 SNEGSKA (reference sequence). This CDR3 reads CSAIKRDSGSYEQYF. CDR3 DNA sequence: TGCAGTGCTATCAAGCGGGACAGTGGCTCCTACGAGCAGTACTTC.

This chain links TRBV2 with TRBJ2-2, with D perhaps TRBD1 (5 bases). The CDR3 contains 15 residues. Germline CDR1 reads SNHLY; CDR2 reads FYNNEI. Deletions cut 3 bases from V and 7 bases from J, with 15 bases between. The CDR3 nucleotides are TGTGCCAGCAGTGATCCACATACAGGTCTCGGGGAGCTGTTTTTT. This gives the protein CASSDPHTGLGELFF.

The genes are TRBV5-5 and TRBJ1-5; 7 nucleotides match TRBD1. Germline V gene lookup returns CDR1 SGHKS and CDR2 YYEKEE (reference sequence). V trimming: 5 bases; J trimming: 4 bases; junction bases outside the gene matches: 15. This CDR3 has 17 amino acids. The CDR3 nucleotides are TGTGCCAGCAGTTCCACGAAACGGACAGGAACTAATCAGCCCCAGCATTTT. Amino acid sequence: CASSSTKRTGTNQPQHF.

This clonotype occurred a few times. The chain is built from TRBV19 and TRBJ2-5, with 9 bases matching TRBD2. In germline, CDR1 is LNHDA, CDR2 SQIVND (reference sequence). The length of the CDR3 is 15 residues. V was clipped by 2 bases and J by 4 bases; unmatched bases: 5. The CDR3 here is CASSISGGLTETQYF. The CDR3 nucleotides read TGTGCCAGTAGTATAAGCGGGGGGTTGACAGAGACCCAGTACTTC. Filled out from reference TRBV19 and TRBJ2-5, the complete variable domain reads DGGITQSPKYLFRKEGQNVTLSCEQNLNHDAMYWYRQDPGQGLRLIYYSQIVNDFQKGDIAEGYSVSREKKESFPLTVTSAQKNPTAFYLCASSISGGLTETQYFGPGTRLLVL.